Listed below are T cell receptor beta chains from one sample, sequenced in a study of blood T cells in healthy people across ages. TCRdb re-called the 5' RACE reads through MiXCR, storing one row per CDR3 protein. Of more than 800,000 distinct CDR3 sequences in the sample, 35% to 50% were seen once. The material sequenced was blood. These receptors all stem from a woman aged 55-75 years in good health. Both conserved end residues are part of each CDR3. The D gene is left open where the match is weak. Rows may omit the clone size; those that give it use once, few, many or a size class.

TRBJ2-7 | TRBD1 | . | TRBV4-1 | TGCGCCAGCAGCCGAGCGGGACAGGGAAACTACGAGCAGTACTTC | CASSRAGQGNYEQYF
TRBJ2-7 | . | . | TRBV10-1 | TGCGCCAGCAGTGATGTGTTGTACGAGCAGTACTTC | CASSDVLYEQYF
TRBJ2-7 | TRBD1 | . | TRBV20-1 | TGCAGTGCTAGAGCTCTCAGACAGGGCAACGAGCAGTACTTC | CSARALRQGNEQYF
TRBJ2-7 | . | . | TRBV4-1 | TGCGCCAGCAGCCAAGATTTAGGGGATCGATACGAGCAGTACTTC | CASSQDLGDRYEQYF
TRBJ2-3 | . | few | TRBV5-6 | TGTGCCAGCAGCTTGGAGGGAACAGACACAGATACGCAGTATTTT | CASSLEGTDTDTQYF
TRBJ2-7 | TRBD2 | many | TRBV6-6 | TGTGCCAGCAGTTACGGAGGTAGCGGGAAATCCTACGAGCAGTACTTC | CASSYGGSGKSYEQYF
TRBJ2-3 | TRBD2 | few | TRBV20-1 | TGCAGTGCTTCGGGCGGGAGGCCCCCGGATACGCAGTATTTT | CSASGGRPPDTQYF
TRBJ2-7 | . | . | TRBV20-1 | TGCAGTGCTAGAGATGTTGGGAATCCCTACAATGAGCAGTACTTC | CSARDVGNPYNEQYF
TRBJ1-1 | . | few | TRBV29-1 | TGCAGCGTTCGATCTGCTCAGTGGAGGAACACTGAAGCTTTCTTT | CSVRSAQWRNTEAFF
TRBJ1-3 | . | . | TRBV6-1 | TGTGCCAATATCGGGAGCCCCTCTGGAAACACCATATATTTT | CANIGSPSGNTIYF
TRBJ2-3 | TRBD2 | . | TRBV5-1 | TGCGCCAGCAGCTTTAGACTAGCGGGAGGTAACTCAGATACGCAGTATTTT | CASSFRLAGGNSDTQYF
TRBJ2-5 | TRBD1 | . | TRBV5-1 | TGCGCCAGCAGCTTCGGTACAGGGGGCGCGGGCCAAGAGACCCAGTACTTC | CASSFGTGGAGQETQYF
TRBJ2-5 | . | few | TRBV7-8 | TGTGCCAGCAGCGAACCACGGGGCGGGGAGACCCAGTACTTC | CASSEPRGGETQYF
TRBJ2-1 | TRBD2 | . | TRBV10-3 | TGTGCCATTGCGACTAGCGGAGAGTACAATGAGCAGTTCTTC | CAIATSGEYNEQFF
TRBJ2-3 | TRBD2 | . | TRBV15 | TGTGCCACCAGCAGAGGAGGGCGGGAGGGCCGAGATACGCAGTATTTT | CATSRGGREGRDTQYF
TRBJ2-3 | . | . | TRBV6-6 | TGTGCCAGCAGAGTTAGTAGGGCTAGCACAGATACGCAGTATTTT | CASRVSRASTDTQYF
TRBJ2-1 | TRBD1 | . | TRBV5-1 | TGCGCCAGCAGCCGAGGGACAGGGGTCGAGCAGTTCTTC | CASSRGTGVEQFF
TRBJ2-1 | . | few | TRBV28 | TGTGCCAGTGTTTATATCGATGAGCAGTTCTTC | CASVYIDEQFF
TRBJ2-3 | TRBD1 | few | TRBV20-1 | TGCAGTGCTAGAGGGGACAGGGGGCGCATAGGCGGACTTCGCTCGCAGTATTTT | CSARGDRGRIGGLRSQYF
TRBJ2-3 | . | . | TRBV10-1 | TGCGCCAGCAGTGAATCAGCGGCCGGAGATACGCAGTATTTT | CASSESAAGDTQYF
TRBJ2-2 | TRBD2 | . | TRBV29-1 | TGCAGCGTTTTAGCGGGGGCGAACACCGGGGAGCTGTTTTTT | CSVLAGANTGELFF
TRBJ2-7 | . | once | TRBV5-6 | TGTGCCAGCAGCTTGGAAAGTGGCGGGGCAAGCTCCTACGAGCAGTACTTC | CASSLESGGASSYEQYF
TRBJ1-2 | . | . | TRBV6-1 | TGTGCCAGCGCGGGAGCTAGGCAGGCCACCTATGGCTACACCTTC | CASAGARQATYGYTF